These 32 T cell receptor beta chains came from one sample sequenced in a study of blood T cell repertoires in COVID-19. TCRdb's copy holds only in-frame clones and misses some; the assay was immunoSEQ multiplex PCR. The sample holds under 350,000 clones; under 95% are singletons and the top ten take roughly 2.6%. Sequencing was done on a sample of PBMCs or T cells enriched from blood (not recorded which). All receptors come from a man aged 55 to 69 who had recovered from COVID-19.

The V and J genes are TRBV15 and TRBJ2-1; maybe TRBD2 (6 bases). The germline V gene encodes CDR1 LNHNV and CDR2 YYDKDF (reference sequence). This CDR3 region has 15 residues. V was shortened by 1 base and J by 9 bases, with 16 bases between the two germline ends. The DNA for the CDR3 is TGTGCCACCAGCAGAGGCGGGGAAGGGCGTGGTGAGCAGTTCTTC. This gives the protein CATSRGGEGRGEQFF.

The sample holds a few counts of this clone. The chain recombines TRBV18 with TRBJ1-1, with a tentative D call TRBD1 (5 bases). The CDR3 runs to 16 residues. The germline CDR1 and CDR2 sequences are KGHSH and LQKENI. The V end was cut by 2 bases, the J end by 4 bases, with 17 bases between. The CDR3 DNA sequence: TGTGCCAGCTCACCAGTCGGGGGAGTAAGAGGCACTGAAGCTTTCTTT. Its translation is CASSPVGGVRGTEAFF.

The rearrangement joins TRBV30 to TRBJ2-2, with a possible D match to TRBD1 (5 bases). The V gene lost 4 bases and the J gene lost 2 bases, with 11 bases spanning the gap. The CDR3 contains 14 residues. The germline gives CDR1 GTSNPN, CDR2 SVGIG (reference sequence). For the CDR3, the DNA is TGTGCCTGGAAGGGGTGGGGAAACACCGGGGAGCTGTTTTTT. It is translated as CAWKGWGNTGELFF.

The rearrangement links TRBV18 to TRBJ2-3, with TRBD1 identical over 9 bases. This CDR3 region has 15 residues. V lost 3 bases and J lost 3; bases outside the gene matches: 4. Germline CDR1 KGHSH, CDR2 LQKENI. The CDR3 loop reads CASSPGQGGTDTQYF. The CDR3 DNA follows: TGTGCCAGCTCACCGGGACAGGGAGGAACAGATACGCAGTATTTT. Drawing the rest from reference TRBV18 and TRBJ2-3, the complete variable domain is NAGVMQNPRHLVRRRGQEARLRCSPMKGHSHVYWYRQLPEEGLKFMVYLQKENIIDESGMPKERFSAEFPKEGPSILRIQQVVRGDSAAYFCASSPGQGGTDTQYFGPGTRLTVL.

The gene calls are TRBV5-1 and TRBJ1-4; D ambiguous. The V end was cut by 2 bases, the J end by 3 bases, with 11 bases between. The CDR3 spans 15 residues. The V gene's germline CDR1 is SGHRS and CDR2 YFSETQ. CDR3 in DNA: TGCGCCAGCAGCTTTGGCGGTGTTGCTAATGAAAAACTGTTTTTT. This sequence encodes CASSFGGVANEKLFF.

The chain recombines TRBV19 with TRBJ2-1; the match to TRBD1 covers 12 bases. Germline-derived CDR1 and CDR2 are LNHDA and SQIVND (reference sequence). The V and J ends lost 1 base and 12 bases, in that order; junction bases with no gene match: 10. The CDR3 consists of 16 residues. As DNA, the CDR3 is TGTGCCAGTAGTATAGCTGGGACAGGGGGCATCACGAGGCAGTTCTTC. Protein product: CASSIAGTGGITRQFF.

The chain links TRBV11-3 to TRBJ2-1; TRBD2 matches 10 bases. The CDR3 has 15 residues. Germline CDR1 is SGHNT and CDR2 is YENEEA. V shed 6 bases, J shed 2 bases, and the junction held 4 bases outside the gene matches. CDR3 DNA: TGTGCCAGCAGTCCTAGCGGGAGAACCTACAATGAGCAGTTCTTC. Translating it yields CASSPSGRTYNEQFF.

V and J are TRBV30 and TRBJ2-7; TRBD2 matches at 9 bases. The J segment lost 5 bases and the V segment lost 2 bases, leaving 4 bases of the junction unmatched. Per the germline V gene, CDR1 is GTSNPN and CDR2 is SVGIG (reference sequence). The CDR3 has 13 amino acids. The CDR3 region is CAWSPSGNNEQYF. CDR3 coding DNA: TGTGCCTGGAGTCCTAGCGGGAATAACGAGCAGTACTTC.

J is TRBJ1-5 and V is TRBV19, with TRBD1 as a possible D gene (5 bases). V shed 4 bases and J shed 0 bases, with 13 bases lying between them. Germline values: CDR1 LNHDA, CDR2 SQIVND (reference sequence). The length of the CDR3 is 16 residues. The CDR3 reads CASSNDRDLSNQPQHF. CDR3 bases: TGTGCCAGTAGTAACGACAGAGATCTTAGCAATCAGCCCCAGCATTTT. Supplemented by reference TRBV19 and TRBJ1-5, the full variable domain reads DGGITQSPKYLFRKEGQNVTLSCEQNLNHDAMYWYRQDPGQGLRLIYYSQIVNDFQKGDIAEGYSVSREKKESFPLTVTSAQKNPTAFYLCASSNDRDLSNQPQHFGDGTRLSIL.

The chain joins TRBV3-1 (or the pseudogene TRBV3-2) to TRBJ2-7; TRBD2 aligns across 10 bases. The germline CDR1 and CDR2 sequences are LGHDT and YNNKEL (reference sequence). The CDR3 spans 14 residues. The V gene end was trimmed by 5 bases and the J gene end by 6 bases; junction bases not matched to a gene: 7. The CDR3 sequence is CASSFLAGDGEQYF. CDR3 nucleotides: TGTGCCAGCAGCTTCCTAGCGGGAGATGGCGAGCAGTACTTC.

The rearrangement uses TRBV6-1 and TRBJ1-5; D gene ambiguous. Germline V gene sequence: CDR1 MNHNS, CDR2 SASEGT. This CDR3 is 15 amino acids long. V lost 1 base and J 1 base, leaving 8 bases between the germline ends. DNA of the CDR3: TGTGCCAGCAGTGAAGTATTCCTGAGCAATCAGCCCCAGCATTTT. Translation gives CASSEVFLSNQPQHF.

The genes are TRBV11-2 and TRBJ1-1, with a weak D call TRBD1 (5 bases). CDR3 size: 15 residues. V lost 3 bases and J lost 4, with 15 bases in between. Germline assignment: CDR1 SGHAT and CDR2 FQNNGV. The chain's CDR3 is CASSFIWGVGTEAFF. DNA for the CDR3: TGTGCCAGCAGCTTTATCTGGGGGGTTGGCACTGAAGCTTTCTTT.

The chain employs TRBV19 and TRBJ1-2; a weak D match, TRBD1 (5 bases). Germline CDR1 LNHDA, CDR2 SQIVND (reference sequence). The V and J ends lost 6 bases and 0 bases respectively, with 5 bases between them. This CDR3 is built from 12 residues. The CDR3 DNA is TGTGCCAGTAGGGACACTAACTATGGCTACACCTTC. Protein: CASRDTNYGYTF.

The chain couples TRBV15 to TRBJ2-7; 8 nucleotides line up with TRBD1. V shed 6 bases, J shed 3 bases, and the junction held 7 bases outside the gene matches. The CDR3 contains 14 residues. Germline V gene lookup returns CDR1 LNHNV and CDR2 YYDKDF (reference sequence). CDR3 sequence reads: CATSGQGGGYEQYF. CDR3 in DNA: TGTGCCACCAGTGGACAGGGAGGAGGCTACGAGCAGTACTTC.

V gene TRBV2 combines with J gene TRBJ1-4, with 8 bases that match TRBD1. Germline V gene data show CDR1 as SNHLY and CDR2 as FYNNEI. This CDR3 is built from 17 residues. V was clipped by 2 bases and J by 4 bases; unmatched bases: 9. Here the CDR3 DNA reads TGTGCCAGCAGTGAACTGCGGCAGGGGGCGTTTAATGAAAAACTGTTTTTT. Amino acid sequence: CASSELRQGAFNEKLFF.

This chain joins TRBV24-1 and TRBJ2-2, with 9 bases identical to TRBD1. The CDR3 is 14 residues long. CDR1 and CDR2 from the germline V gene are KGHDR and SFDVKD. V lost 7 bases, J lost 6 bases, and 5 bases stayed unmatched. The CDR3 nucleotides read TGTGCCACCAGGGGACAGGGAAGTTCCGGGGAGCTGTTTTTT. Protein: CATRGQGSSGELFF.

The chain carries TRBV24-1 and TRBJ2-7, with TRBD2 identical over 11 bases. CDR3 length equals 16 residues. Per the germline V gene, CDR1 is KGHDR and CDR2 is SFDVKD. The V segment lost 5 bases and the J segment 4 bases; nucleotides outside the gene matches: 9. In DNA form, the CDR3 reads TGTGCCACCAGTGCTCCGTCAACTAGCGGGAGATACGAGCAGTACTTC. Translated, it gives CATSAPSTSGRYEQYF.

A single count supports this clone. The chain couples TRBV9 to TRBJ1-2; no firm D call. The CDR3 has 12 residues. Between the trimmed V and J ends, which lost 0 bases and 8 bases, there was a span of 8 bases. Per germline, CDR1 SGDLS and CDR2 YYNGEE. The DNA of the CDR3 is TGTGCCAGCAGCGTAGGCGCGGGGGGCTACACCTTC. Translated: CASSVGAGGYTF.

The rearrangement uses TRBV4-1 and TRBJ1-4; D is perhaps TRBD1 (5 bases). This CDR3 spans 16 amino acids. Germline CDR1 and CDR2: MGHRA and YSYEKL. V lost 1 base and J 4 bases, leaving 13 bases between the germline ends. CDR3: CASSQAGAAVNEKLFF. For the CDR3, the DNA is TGCGCCAGCAGCCAAGCTGGGGCAGCCGTTAATGAAAAACTGTTTTTT.

The chain carries TRBV7-9 and TRBJ2-3, with D unclear. This CDR3 has 14 amino acids. CDR1 is SEHNR and CDR2 is FQNEAQ in the germline V gene (reference sequence). V shed 7 bases and J shed 0 bases, with 11 bases lying between them. The CDR3 sequence is CASTLSTSTDTQYF. DNA for the CDR3: TGTGCCAGCACGCTATCGACTAGCACAGATACGCAGTATTTT.

This clone occurred once. The V and J genes are TRBV7-2 and TRBJ2-7; TRBD1 aligns across 10 bases. With 0 bases clipped from V and 1 base from J, the junction kept 3 bases outside the gene matches. Germline assignment: CDR1 SGHTA and CDR2 FQGNSA. This CDR3 region has 16 residues. The CDR3 DNA follows: TGTGCCAGCAGCTTAGCCCCGGGACAGGGGTCCTACGAGCAGTACTTC. Translation gives CASSLAPGQGSYEQYF.

This clone was counted once. V is TRBV7-6 and J is TRBJ2-7, with TRBD2 matching over 8 bases. The CDR3 consists of 14 residues. V shed 1 base and J 6 bases; nucleotides not matched to a gene: 5. Germline V gene sequence: CDR1 SGHVS, CDR2 FNYEAQ. CDR3 amino acids: CASSLEAGDREQYF. The DNA of the CDR3 is TGTGCCAGCAGCTTAGAAGCGGGAGATCGCGAGCAGTACTTC.

The rearrangement links TRBV7-2 to TRBJ1-6, with D unresolved. Germline lookup yields CDR1 SGHTA and CDR2 FQGNSA. The CDR3 is made up of 14 amino acids. The V end was cut by 3 bases, the J end by 9 bases, with 12 bases between. The CDR3 reads CASSFGGEGSPLHF. As DNA, the CDR3 is TGTGCCAGCAGCTTTGGCGGGGAGGGTTCACCCCTCCACTTT.

The chain employs TRBV30 and TRBJ1-6; 8 bases are a match to TRBD1. CDR1 and CDR2 (germline): GTSNPN, SVGIG (reference sequence). V trimming: 1 base; J trimming: 10 bases; junction bases outside the gene matches: 9. This CDR3 contains 15 residues. CDR3 sequence (DNA): TGTGCCTGGAGTGCCAATGGACAGGGTCAATCACCCCTCCACTTT. Encoded protein: CAWSANGQGQSPLHF.

V is TRBV2 and J is TRBJ1-2; maybe TRBD1 (6 bases). CDR1 is SNHLY, CDR2 FYNNEI, per germline. The CDR3 is made up of 12 amino acids. V was shortened by 3 bases and J by 10 bases, with 12 bases between the two germline ends. The CDR3 loop is CASSDTGLYYTF. CDR3 DNA sequence: TGTGCCAGCAGTGATACAGGGCTATACTACACCTTC.

The chain combines TRBV19 with TRBJ2-1; 12 positions agree with TRBD2. With V trimmed by 3 bases and J by 0 bases, 12 bases remained unmatched. The CDR3 length is 20 residues. In germline, CDR1 is LNHDA, CDR2 SQIVND (reference sequence). This CDR3 is CASSIRLLAGGPYSYNEQFF. CDR3 nucleotide sequence: TGTGCCAGTAGTATCCGACTACTAGCGGGAGGACCATACTCCTACAATGAGCAGTTCTTC.

The chain employs TRBV28 and TRBJ2-1, with D unresolved. The germline gives CDR1 MDHEN, CDR2 SYDVKM. The CDR3 covers 11 residues. Trimming removed 3 bases at V and 10 bases at J, with 7 bases between. The CDR3, as DNA: TGTGCCAGCAGTTTGTTGAGAGAGCAGTTCTTC. It is translated as CASSLLREQFF.

The rearrangement joins TRBV9 to TRBJ2-5; 13 bases map to TRBD2. Germline V CDR1 and CDR2: SGDLS, YYNGEE. J was trimmed by 4 bases and V by 0 bases; bases with no gene match: 6. The CDR3 runs to 17 residues. The CDR3 DNA reads TGTGCCAGCAGCGTAGTGGAGGGACTAGCGGGGCGAGAGACCCAGTACTTC. As protein: CASSVVEGLAGRETQYF. Full variable domain (outside the CDR3, taken from reference TRBV9 and TRBJ2-5): DSGVTQTPKHLITATGQRVTLRCSPRSGDLSVYWYQQSLDQGLQFLIQYYNGEERAKGNILERFSAQQFPDLHSELNLSSLELGDSALYFCASSVVEGLAGRETQYFGPGTRLLVL.

V gene TRBV7-9 combines with J gene TRBJ2-5; 9 positions agree with TRBD1. Germline CDR1 reads SEHNR; CDR2 reads FQNEAQ (reference sequence). V was pared by 6 bases and J by 5 bases, with 13 bases of the junction left unmatched. This CDR3 contains 16 residues. CDR3 loop: CASSILPGQGSETQYF. CDR3 sequence (DNA): TGTGCCAGCAGTATTTTGCCGGGACAGGGCTCGGAGACCCAGTACTTC.

This clone was counted once. The chain employs TRBV6-5 and TRBJ2-2, with 7 nucleotides matching TRBD1. CDR1 and CDR2 (germline): MNHEY, SVGAGI. The CDR3 spans 14 residues. Trimming removed 10 bases from V and 0 bases from J; junction bases left unmatched: 5. CDR3 nucleotides: TGTGCCACCGCGACAGGGACGAACACCGGGGAGCTGTTTTTT. Translation: CATATGTNTGELFF.

This chain links TRBV27 with TRBJ2-3, with 13 positions matching TRBD2. The germline gives CDR1 MNHEY, CDR2 SMNVEV (reference sequence). With V trimmed by 7 bases and J by 0 bases, 7 bases remained unmatched. This CDR3 has 17 amino acids. CDR3 sequence (DNA): TGTGCCAGCAAGAGACTAGCGGGAGGCCTAAGCACAGATACGCAGTATTTT. Encoded protein: CASKRLAGGLSTDTQYF.

The genes are TRBV19 and TRBJ2-7; 7 positions agree with TRBD1. The V gene end was trimmed by 5 bases and the J gene end by 0 bases; junction bases not matched to a gene: 7. The germline gives CDR1 LNHDA, CDR2 SQIVND (reference sequence). The CDR3 is 15 amino acids. As DNA, the CDR3 is TGTGCCAGTAGTGCAGGGGGAACCCCCTCCTACGAGCAGTACTTC. Amino acid sequence: CASSAGGTPSYEQYF.